The next 2 T cell receptor beta chains were all read from a single sample in a study of T cells in Graves' hyperthyroidism and ophthalmopathy. TCR beta CDR3 sequences were amplified from RNA transcripts. Initially, a first-round RT-PCR of the TCR CDR3 employed the HTBI primer set. MiXCR, run by TCRdb on the multiplex PCR reads, gives a single entry per CDR3 protein. The repertoire includes around 490,000 distinct CDR3 sequences, about 20% of them detected once, and around 50% sits in the top ten. The sequencing sample was made of blood. All receptors come from a man aged 35-49 years with Graves' ophthalmopathy.

This clonotype was seen a handful of times. This sequence joins TRBV3-1 and TRBJ2-1; 8 bases are shared with TRBD1. V gave up 5 bases and J gave up 6 bases; unmatched junction bases: 12. Germline assignment: CDR1 LGHDT and CDR2 YNNKEL (reference sequence). The CDR3 covers 16 residues. The CDR3 DNA reads TGTGCCAGCAGCGCGCGGACAGGGATTGAGACCAATGAGCAGTTCTTC. Its protein is CASSARTGIETNEQFF.

This clonotype was seen repeatedly, ten times or more. The chain uses TRBV2 and TRBJ2-1, with 13 positions matching TRBD2. Unmatched junction bases numbered 9, after V lost 7 bases and J lost 9 bases. The CDR3 spans 15 residues. CDR1 SNHLY and CDR2 FYNNEI come from the germline V gene. CDR3 DNA sequence: TGTGCCAGCAACTTACTAGCGGGAGGGCAAACTGAGCAGTTCTTC. Protein product: CASNLLAGGQTEQFF.